The 26 T cell receptor beta chains listed next were all sequenced from one sample in a study of control samples from healthy donors and cancer patients. Profiled with immunoSEQ multiplex PCR; TCRdb holds only in-frame clones, not every one. The sample has 75,000 to 100,000 clones; roughly 89% are singletons. Input material: blood. Receptor source: a man aged 45-65 years in good health.

This chain links TRBV15 with TRBJ1-1; possibly TRBD1 for D (6 bases). Trimming stripped 2 bases from V and 3 bases from J, with 13 bases between. The CDR3 spans 15 residues. The V gene's germline CDR1 is LNHNV and CDR2 YYDKDF (reference sequence). CDR3 residues: CATSRPPAGDTEAFF. CDR3 bases: TGTGCCACCAGCAGACCTCCGGCAGGGGACACTGAAGCTTTCTTT.

This clone has only a few counts. This chain uses TRBV29-1 with TRBJ2-5, with 10 bases fitting TRBD1. Germline V gives CDR1 SQVTM, CDR2 ANQGSEA. This CDR3 spans 13 amino acids. V trimming: 4 bases; J trimming: 4 bases; junction bases outside the gene matches: 3. In DNA, the CDR3 is TGCAGCGTTGGACAGGGGGCTCTAGAGACCCAGTACTTC. Translated, it gives CSVGQGALETQYF.

The chain is built from TRBV3-1 (or the pseudogene TRBV3-2) and TRBJ2-5, with D unclear. This CDR3 is 16 amino acids long. V lost 0 bases and J 7 bases, leaving 18 bases between the germline ends. Germline assignment: CDR1 LGHDT and CDR2 YNNKEL (reference sequence). The CDR3 nucleotides are TGTGCCAGCAGCCAAGATAAGAGACTTAAGAGTGGGACCCAGTACTTC. As protein: CASSQDKRLKSGTQYF.

CDR3 region: CASSSIIGLDTQYF. For the CDR3, the DNA is TGTGCCAGCAGTTCCATAATCGGGCTAGATACGCAGTATTTT. This sequence joins TRBV27 and TRBJ2-3; D is uncertain. Per the germline V gene, CDR1 is MNHEY and CDR2 is SMNVEV (reference sequence). This CDR3 contains 14 residues. The V gene lost 4 bases and the J gene lost 5 bases, with 13 bases spanning the gap.

CDR3 amino acids: CASSTTGDWSTEAFF. Written as DNA, the CDR3 is TGCGCCAGCAGCACAACAGGGGATTGGAGCACTGAAGCTTTCTTT. The chain recombines TRBV5-1 with TRBJ1-1, with 7 bases that match TRBD1. CDR1 and CDR2 (germline): SGHRS, YFSETQ. There are 15 residues in the CDR3. The trim removed 4 bases at V and 4 bases at J, leaving 10 bases unmatched.

The genes are TRBV7-2 and TRBJ2-7; no clear D gene. Germline loops: CDR1 SGHTA, CDR2 FQGNSA. The CDR3 has 14 amino acids. V was shortened by 2 bases and J by 2 bases, with 10 bases between the two germline ends. The CDR3 coding sequence is TGTGCCAGCAGCTTAAGAACGAGCCCCTACGAGCAGTACTTC. Protein sequence: CASSLRTSPYEQYF. Based on the CDR3 plus reference TRBV7-2 and TRBJ2-7, the full variable domain is GAGVSQSPSNKVTEKGKDVELRCDPISGHTALYWYRQSLGQGLEFLIYFQGNSAPDKSGLPSDRFSAERTGGSVSTLTIQRTQQEDSAVYLCASSLRTSPYEQYFGPGTRLTVT.

CDR3: CAAGASGELFF. The CDR3, as DNA: TGTGCCGCCGGGGCGTCGGGGGAGCTGTTTTTT. This chain links TRBV24-1 with TRBJ2-2; D may match TRBD1 or TRBD2 (5 bases each). Germline V gives CDR1 KGHDR, CDR2 SFDVKD. Trimming cost V 12 bases and J 8 bases, with 12 bases left between them. CDR3 length: 11 residues.

The V and J genes are TRBV19 and TRBJ2-7; TRBD1 matches 9 bases. With V trimmed by 5 bases and J by 3 bases, 5 bases remained unmatched. The CDR3 is 14 residues long. Germline CDR1 and CDR2: LNHDA and SQIVND (reference sequence). The CDR3 loop reads CASSPWDRDYEQYF. CDR3 in DNA: TGTGCCAGTAGTCCTTGGGACAGGGACTACGAGCAGTACTTC.

The chain couples TRBV19 to TRBJ2-1; 7 positions match TRBD1. The V gene's germline CDR1 is LNHDA and CDR2 SQIVND (reference sequence). Trimming removed 3 bases from V and 8 bases from J; junction bases left unmatched: 4. CDR3 size: 13 residues. The CDR3 DNA is TGTGCCAGTAGTATCGGGACAGATTATGAGCAGTTCTTC. It translates to CASSIGTDYEQFF.

The V gene is TRBV5-1, the J gene TRBJ1-2; D is undetermined. V was pared by 5 bases and J by 6 bases, with 11 bases between. The CDR3 totals 12 residues. CDR1 and CDR2 (germline): SGHRS, YFSETQ. In nucleotides, the CDR3 is TGCGCCAGCAGTAAGGGAAACAATGGCTACACCTTC. Protein sequence: CASSKGNNGYTF.

The rearrangement joins TRBV25-1 to TRBJ1-4; D remains unclear. V lost 3 bases, J lost 3 bases, and 11 bases lay in between. Germline V lookup: CDR1 MGHDK, CDR2 SYGVNS. The CDR3 is made up of 15 amino acids. CDR3 coding DNA: TGTGCCAGCAGTGATGAGACACGGGCTAATGAAAAACTGTTTTTT. This translates into CASSDETRANEKLFF.

The J gene is TRBJ2-7, the V gene TRBV6-5; TRBD2 matches at 7 bases. Per germline, CDR1 MNHEY and CDR2 SVGAGI. The CDR3 has 15 residues. J gave up 0 bases and V 4 bases, and 6 bases lay outside the gene matches. The CDR3 coding sequence is TGTGCCAGCAGTTTGGGGGGGTTGGGCTCCTACGAGCAGTACTTC. Protein sequence: CASSLGGLGSYEQYF.

CDR3 DNA: TGTGCCAGCAGTCCTAGGCGGGGGGCGGAGCTGTTTTTT. It encodes CASSPRRGAELFF. The V and J genes are TRBV12-3 or TRBV12-4 and TRBJ2-2, with TRBD2 matching over 8 bases. V trimming: 5 bases; J trimming: 10 bases; junction bases outside the gene matches: 6. The CDR3 is made up of 13 amino acids.

The chain couples TRBV29-1 to TRBJ1-1; D is unclear. Trimming removed 2 bases from V and 2 bases from J, with 9 bases in between. The CDR3 is 13 amino acids. The germline V gene encodes CDR1 SQVTM and CDR2 ANQGSEA. This CDR3 is CSVERNRNTEAFF. CDR3 bases: TGCAGCGTTGAAAGGAACAGAAACACTGAAGCTTTCTTT.

The V gene is TRBV15, the J gene TRBJ1-4; D is ambiguous. V lost 8 bases and J lost 5, with 15 bases in between. This CDR3 has 14 residues. CDR1 and CDR2 (germline): LNHNV, YYDKDF (reference sequence). The CDR3 protein is CATAVTYTNEKLFF. The CDR3 nucleotides are TGTGCCACCGCAGTTACCTATACAAATGAAAAACTGTTTTTT.

The CDR3 region has the DNA TGTGCCAGCAGCTTGGACCCAGGGGCAGGGTACAATGAGCAGTTCTTC. It yields the protein CASSLDPGAGYNEQFF. The chain employs TRBV5-4 and TRBJ2-1; a possible D gene is TRBD1 (6 bases). V gave up 0 bases and J gave up 4 bases, with 14 bases separating them. CDR1 is SGHNT and CDR2 is YYREEE in the germline V gene (reference sequence). This CDR3 comprises 16 residues.

The gene calls are TRBV6-5 and TRBJ1-2; D possibly corresponds to TRBD1 (5 bases). With 0 bases removed from V and 4 bases from J, the gap between germline ends came to 12 bases. Germline V CDR1 and CDR2: MNHEY, SVGAGI. The CDR3 is 15 amino acids. CDR3 nucleotide sequence: TGTGCCAGCAGTTACTCCGGGGACGAGAGCTATGGCTACACCTTC. Translated, it gives CASSYSGDESYGYTF.

This clone was counted between two and nine times. The V gene is TRBV30, the J gene TRBJ1-4; 9 positions agree with TRBD1. CDR3 length: 14 residues. Germline V CDR1 and CDR2: GTSNPN, SVGIG (reference sequence). V was clipped by 2 bases and J by 7 bases; unmatched bases: 5. The CDR3 loop is CAWSQGTGREKLFF. CDR3 in DNA: TGTGCCTGGAGTCAAGGGACAGGGCGTGAAAAACTGTTTTTT.

This chain connects TRBV18 to TRBJ2-1; 7 bases agree with TRBD1. After removal of 2 bases from V and 4 bases from J, the junction contained 5 bases not matched to a gene. CDR3 length: 15 residues. Germline CDR1 and CDR2: KGHSH and LQKENI. The CDR3 spells CASSPERQGYNEQFF. The CDR3 nucleotides are TGTGCCAGCTCACCAGAGCGACAGGGTTACAATGAGCAGTTCTTC.

This clone was seen only a few times. A junction end diverges from the germline sequence, so it may reflect a read error. The chain employs TRBV2 and TRBJ1-6; the match to TRBD1 covers 10 bases. The CDR3 sequence is 15 residues long. Germline-derived CDR1 and CDR2 are SNHLY and FYNNEI. In nucleotides, the CDR3 is TGTGCCAGCAGTGAGGGACAGGGGTATAGTTCACCCCTCCACTTT. Translating it yields CASSEGQGYSSPLHF.

In this sample, this clone turned up once. The V and J genes are TRBV15 and TRBJ2-5; 7 nucleotides line up with TRBD1. V shed 4 bases and J 2 bases; nucleotides not matched to a gene: 16. Germline assignment: CDR1 LNHNV and CDR2 YYDKDF (reference sequence). CDR3 size: 18 residues. CDR3 amino acids: CATSTGTVGPRGQETQYF. The CDR3 DNA follows: TGTGCCACCAGCACCGGGACAGTCGGACCCCGAGGTCAAGAGACCCAGTACTTC.

In its sample, this clone ranks as medium-sized. This specimen includes other DNA sequences encoding the same CDR3. The rearrangement joins TRBV3-1 (or the pseudogene TRBV3-2) to TRBJ1-2; D unclear. Trimming left V 1 base short and J 0 bases short, with 3 bases between. From germline, CDR1 is LGHDT and CDR2 YNNKEL (reference sequence). The CDR3 contains 13 residues. The CDR3 DNA follows: TGTGCCAGCAGCCAAGGGGCTAACTATGGCTACACCTTC. This gives the protein CASSQGANYGYTF.

The gene calls are TRBV15 and TRBJ2-7; a weak D match, TRBD1 (7 bases). The V gene lost 1 base and the J gene lost 0 bases, with 13 bases spanning the gap. This CDR3 region has 16 residues. Germline loops: CDR1 LNHNV, CDR2 YYDKDF (reference sequence). The CDR3 protein is CATSRGAGQSSYEQYF. In nucleotides, the CDR3 is TGTGCCACCAGCAGAGGGGCGGGACAGAGCTCCTACGAGCAGTACTTC.

This chain connects TRBV7-9 to TRBJ2-3; D possibly matches TRBD1 or TRBD2 (5 bases each). The CDR3 consists of 15 residues. Germline V gives CDR1 SEHNR, CDR2 FQNEAQ (reference sequence). Trimming took off 5 bases at V and 0 bases at J, with 12 bases between the two ends. In nucleotides, the CDR3 is TGTGCCAGCAGCGCAGAGGGGTTTAGCACAGATACGCAGTATTTT. This sequence encodes CASSAEGFSTDTQYF. Complete variable domain (other parts from reference TRBV7-9 and TRBJ2-3): DTGVSQNPRHKITKRGQNVTFRCDPISEHNRLYWYRQTLGQGPEFLTYFQNEAQLEKSRLLSDRFSAERPKGSFSTLEIQRTEQGDSAMYLCASSAEGFSTDTQYFGPGTRLTVL.

The rearrangement joins TRBV21-1 to TRBJ1-1. TRBV21-1 is labeled a pseudogene. CDR3 length: 10 residues. The CDR3 DNA reads TGTGCCAGAGGTTACACTGAAGCTTTCTTT. This codes for CARGYTEAFF.

The chain has TRBV29-1 and TRBJ2-7; D not resolved. The germline CDR1 and CDR2 sequences are SQVTM and ANQGSEA. Trimming stripped 0 bases from V and 5 bases from J, with 5 bases between. The CDR3 is 11 amino acids. The CDR3 here is CSVEDGDEQYF. In nucleotides, the CDR3 is TGCAGCGTTGAAGATGGGGACGAGCAGTACTTC.